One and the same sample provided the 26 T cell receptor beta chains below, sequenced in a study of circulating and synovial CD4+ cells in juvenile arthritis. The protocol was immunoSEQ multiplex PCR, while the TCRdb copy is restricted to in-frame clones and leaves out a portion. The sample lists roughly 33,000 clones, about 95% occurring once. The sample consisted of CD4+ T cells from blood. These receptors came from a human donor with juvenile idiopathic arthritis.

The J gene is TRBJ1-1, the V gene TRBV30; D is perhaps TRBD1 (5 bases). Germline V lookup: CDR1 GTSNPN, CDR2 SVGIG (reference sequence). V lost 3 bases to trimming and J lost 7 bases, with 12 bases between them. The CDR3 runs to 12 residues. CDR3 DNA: TGTGCCTGGAGCGACAGCCGTGATGAAGCTTTCTTT. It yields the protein CAWSDSRDEAFF.

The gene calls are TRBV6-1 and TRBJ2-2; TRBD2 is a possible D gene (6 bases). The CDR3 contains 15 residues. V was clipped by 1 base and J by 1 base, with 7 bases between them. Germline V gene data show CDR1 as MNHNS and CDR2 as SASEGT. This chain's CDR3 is CASSEGGVNTGELFF. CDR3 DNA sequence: TGTGCCAGCAGTGAAGGGGGGGTGAACACCGGGGAGCTGTTTTTT.

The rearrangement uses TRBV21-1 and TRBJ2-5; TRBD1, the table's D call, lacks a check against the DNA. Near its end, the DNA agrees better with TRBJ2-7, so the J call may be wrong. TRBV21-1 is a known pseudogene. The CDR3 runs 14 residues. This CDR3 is CASTKSRHRDEQYF. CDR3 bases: TGTGCCAGCACCAAATCAAGACACAGGGACGAGCAGTACTTC.

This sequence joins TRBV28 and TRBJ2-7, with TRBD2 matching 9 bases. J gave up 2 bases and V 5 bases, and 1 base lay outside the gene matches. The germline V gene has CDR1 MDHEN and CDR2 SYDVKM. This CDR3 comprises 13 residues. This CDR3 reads CASSAGGTYEQYF. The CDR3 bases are TGTGCCAGCAGTGCGGGGGGGACCTACGAGCAGTACTTC.

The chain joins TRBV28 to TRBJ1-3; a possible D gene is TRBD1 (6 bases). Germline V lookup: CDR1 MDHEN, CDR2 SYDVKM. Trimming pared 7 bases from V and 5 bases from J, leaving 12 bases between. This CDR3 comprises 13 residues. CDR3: CASKRQGRNTIYF. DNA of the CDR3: TGTGCCAGCAAACGGCAGGGGAGAAACACCATATATTTT.

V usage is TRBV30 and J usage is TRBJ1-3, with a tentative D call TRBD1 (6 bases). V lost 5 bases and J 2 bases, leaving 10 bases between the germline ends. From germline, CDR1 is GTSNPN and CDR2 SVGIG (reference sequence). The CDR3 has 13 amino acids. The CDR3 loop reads CAWLQGAGNTIYF. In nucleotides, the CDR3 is TGTGCCTGGCTACAGGGTGCTGGAAACACCATATATTTT.

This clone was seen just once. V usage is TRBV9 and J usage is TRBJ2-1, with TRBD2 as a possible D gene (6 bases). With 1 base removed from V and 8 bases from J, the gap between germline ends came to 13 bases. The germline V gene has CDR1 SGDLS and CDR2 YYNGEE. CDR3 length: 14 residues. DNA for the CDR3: TGTGCCAGCAGCGTAATGGTAGCTAGCGATGAGCAGTTCTTC. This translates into CASSVMVASDEQFF.

CDR3 in amino acids: CASSQSGSSYNEQFF. The CDR3 DNA follows: TGTGCCAGCAGCCAAAGCGGGAGCTCCTACAATGAGCAGTTCTTC. The chain couples TRBV7-2 to TRBJ2-1; 8 bases are a match to TRBD2. From germline, CDR1 is SGHTA and CDR2 FQGNSA. The CDR3 length is 15 residues. J lost 0 bases, V lost 5 bases, and 3 bases had no gene match.

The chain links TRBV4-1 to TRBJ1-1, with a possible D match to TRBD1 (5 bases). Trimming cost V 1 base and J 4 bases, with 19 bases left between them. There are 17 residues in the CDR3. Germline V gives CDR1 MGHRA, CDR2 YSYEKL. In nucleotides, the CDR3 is TGCGCCAGCAGCCAAGTCCAACTTCCAGGGAAGGTCACTGAAGCTTTCTTT. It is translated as CASSQVQLPGKVTEAFF.

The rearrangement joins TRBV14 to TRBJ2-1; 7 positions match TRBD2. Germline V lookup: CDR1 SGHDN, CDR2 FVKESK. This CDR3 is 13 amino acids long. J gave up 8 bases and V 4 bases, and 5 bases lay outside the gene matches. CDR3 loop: CASSLLATYEQFF. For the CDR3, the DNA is TGTGCCAGCAGCCTACTAGCGACCTATGAGCAGTTCTTC.

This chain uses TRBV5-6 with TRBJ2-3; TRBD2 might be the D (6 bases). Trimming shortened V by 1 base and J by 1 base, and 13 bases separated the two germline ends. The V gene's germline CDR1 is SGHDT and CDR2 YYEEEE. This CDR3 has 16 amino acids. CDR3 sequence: CASSLRQGGGTDTQYF. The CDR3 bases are TGTGCCAGCAGCTTGAGGCAGGGAGGAGGCACAGATACGCAGTATTTT.

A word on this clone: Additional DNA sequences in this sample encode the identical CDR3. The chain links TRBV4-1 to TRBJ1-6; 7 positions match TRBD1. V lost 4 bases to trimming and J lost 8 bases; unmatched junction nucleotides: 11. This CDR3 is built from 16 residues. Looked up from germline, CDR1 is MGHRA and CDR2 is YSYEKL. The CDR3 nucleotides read TGCGCCAGCAGCCTCACAGTCGGAGACAGGGATTCACCCCTCCACTTT. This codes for CASSLTVGDRDSPLHF.

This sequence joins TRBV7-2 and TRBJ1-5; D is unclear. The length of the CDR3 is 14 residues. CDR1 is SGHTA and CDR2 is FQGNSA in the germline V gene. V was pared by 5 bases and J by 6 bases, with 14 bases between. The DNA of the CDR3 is TGTGCCAGCAGCCCACAGAGCGAGGGTCAGCCCCAGCATTTT. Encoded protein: CASSPQSEGQPQHF.

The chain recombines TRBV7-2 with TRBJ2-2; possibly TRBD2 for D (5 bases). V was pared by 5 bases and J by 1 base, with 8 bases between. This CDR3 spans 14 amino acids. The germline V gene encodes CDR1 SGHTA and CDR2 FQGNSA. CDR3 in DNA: TGTGCCAGCAGCCCCAGCGGGAACACCGGGGAGCTGTTTTTT. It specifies CASSPSGNTGELFF.

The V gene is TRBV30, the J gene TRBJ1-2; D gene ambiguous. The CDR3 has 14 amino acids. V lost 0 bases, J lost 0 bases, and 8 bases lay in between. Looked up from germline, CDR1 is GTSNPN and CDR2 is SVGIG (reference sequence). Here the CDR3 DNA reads TGTGCCTGGAGTGTTGGGAGTACTAACTATGGCTACACCTTC. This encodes CAWSVGSTNYGYTF.

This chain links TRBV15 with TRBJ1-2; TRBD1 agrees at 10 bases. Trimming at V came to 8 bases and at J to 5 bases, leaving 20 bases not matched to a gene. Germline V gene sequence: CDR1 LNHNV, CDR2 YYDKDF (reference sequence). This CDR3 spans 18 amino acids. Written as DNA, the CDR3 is TGTGCCACCTATGGGACAGGGGCTCCTAGATCGGATTTTTATGGCTACACCTTC. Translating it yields CATYGTGAPRSDFYGYTF.

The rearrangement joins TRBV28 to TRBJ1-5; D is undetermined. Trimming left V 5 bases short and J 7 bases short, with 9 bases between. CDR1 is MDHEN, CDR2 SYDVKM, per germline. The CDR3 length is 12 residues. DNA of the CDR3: TGTGCCAGCAGTGCCAGTCTGCAGCCCCAGCATTTT. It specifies CASSASLQPQHF. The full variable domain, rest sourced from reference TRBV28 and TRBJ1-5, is DVKVTQSSRYLVKRTGEKVFLECVQDMDHENMFWYRQDPGLGLRLIYFSYDVKMKEKGDIPEGYSVSREKKERFSLILESASTNQTSMYLCASSASLQPQHFGDGTRLSIL.

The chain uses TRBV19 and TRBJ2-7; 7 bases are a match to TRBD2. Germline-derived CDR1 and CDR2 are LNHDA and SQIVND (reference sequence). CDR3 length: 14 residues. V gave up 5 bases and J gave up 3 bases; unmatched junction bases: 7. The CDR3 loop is CASSGRGHSYEQYF. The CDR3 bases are TGTGCCAGTAGTGGGAGGGGTCACAGCTACGAGCAGTACTTC.

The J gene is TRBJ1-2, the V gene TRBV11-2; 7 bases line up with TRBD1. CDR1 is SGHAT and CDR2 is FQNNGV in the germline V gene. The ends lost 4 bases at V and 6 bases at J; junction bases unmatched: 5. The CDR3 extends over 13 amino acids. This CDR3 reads CASSSTGSDGYTF. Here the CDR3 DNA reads TGTGCCAGCAGCTCGACAGGGTCGGATGGCTACACCTTC.

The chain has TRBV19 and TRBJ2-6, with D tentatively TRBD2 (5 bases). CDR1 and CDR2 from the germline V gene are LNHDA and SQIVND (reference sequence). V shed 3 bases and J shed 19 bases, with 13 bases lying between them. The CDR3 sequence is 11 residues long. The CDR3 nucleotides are TGTGCCAGTAGTATGAGGGATAGCTTAACTTTC. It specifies CASSMRDSLTF.

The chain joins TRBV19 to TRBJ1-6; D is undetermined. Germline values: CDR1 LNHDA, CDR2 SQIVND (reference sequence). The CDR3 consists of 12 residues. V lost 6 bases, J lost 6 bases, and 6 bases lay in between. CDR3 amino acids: CASSHSNSPLHF. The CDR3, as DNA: TGTGCCAGTAGCCATAGTAATTCACCCCTCCACTTT. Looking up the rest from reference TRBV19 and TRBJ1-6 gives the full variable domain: DGGITQSPKYLFRKEGQNVTLSCEQNLNHDAMYWYRQDPGQGLRLIYYSQIVNDFQKGDIAEGYSVSREKKESFPLTVTSAQKNPTAFYLCASSHSNSPLHFGNGTRLTVT.

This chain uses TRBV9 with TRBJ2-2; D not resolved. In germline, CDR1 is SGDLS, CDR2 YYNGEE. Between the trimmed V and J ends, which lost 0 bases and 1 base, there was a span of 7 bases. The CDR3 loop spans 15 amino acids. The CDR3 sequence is CASSVASGNTGELFF. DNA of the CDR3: TGTGCCAGCAGCGTAGCGTCAGGGAACACCGGGGAGCTGTTTTTT.

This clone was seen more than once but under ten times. CDR3 loop: CASSDNSYNSPLHF. DNA for the CDR3: TGTGCCAGCAGTGATAACAGCTATAATTCACCCCTCCACTTT. The J gene is TRBJ1-6, the V gene TRBV6-4; D not resolved. Germline V CDR1 and CDR2: MRHNA, SNTAGT. Trimming pared 3 bases from V and 3 bases from J, leaving 6 bases between. The CDR3 covers 14 residues.

The DNA for the CDR3 is TGTGCCAGCAGCGTTGACAGGGGGCTGAAATATGGCTACACCTTC. It yields the protein CASSVDRGLKYGYTF. This chain connects TRBV5-4 to TRBJ1-2; 10 nucleotides align to TRBD1. Germline V gene data show CDR1 as SGHNT and CDR2 as YYREEE (reference sequence). Trimming took 4 bases from V and 5 from J; bases not matched to a gene: 8. The CDR3 consists of 15 residues.

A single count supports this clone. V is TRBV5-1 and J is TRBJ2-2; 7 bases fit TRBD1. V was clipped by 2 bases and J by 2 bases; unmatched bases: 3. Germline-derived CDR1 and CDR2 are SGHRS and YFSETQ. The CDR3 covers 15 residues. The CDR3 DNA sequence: TGCGCCAGCAGCTTAGGGACAGCTAACACCGGGGAGCTGTTTTTT. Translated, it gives CASSLGTANTGELFF.

CDR3 sequence reads: CASSRTGMGEQYF. The CDR3 nucleotides read TGCGCCAGCAGCAGAACAGGGATGGGTGAGCAGTACTTC. V is TRBV10-1 and J is TRBJ2-7, with D maybe TRBD1 (6 bases). CDR3 size: 13 residues. Looked up from germline, CDR1 is WNHNN and CDR2 is SYGVQD (reference sequence). The germline V and J ends were trimmed by 6 bases and 7 bases, with 16 bases remaining between them.